This TCR beta chain was captured by sequencing in a study of T cell responses to AZD1222 COVID-19 vaccine. Study findings and constraints: The reported proportion of spike-specific TCRs targeting unmutated variant regions was nearly half. Clonal diversity was possibly underestimated, and white British individuals and females predominated among donors.

Profiled with immunoSEQ multiplex PCR; TCRdb holds only in-frame clones, not every one. The repertoire consists of over 120,000 clones, with more than 85% occurring once and the leading ten covering 3% to 4.5%. This clone was recorded only once. Its antigen is not known. The CDR3 contains 12 residues. V was shortened by 1 base and J by 2 bases, with 0 bases between the two germline ends. Per germline, CDR1 KGHDR and CDR2 SFDVKD. V gene TRBV24-1 combines with J gene TRBJ2-3; D remains ambiguous. The source was peripheral blood, collected 28 days after the second AZD1222 dose. The sequence came from an adult who received the AZD1222 COVID-19 vaccine. The DNA of the CDR3 is TGTGCCACCAGTGATTTCACAGATACGCAGTATTTT. Residues: CATSDFTDTQYF.